A single sample gave rise to the 2 T cell receptor beta chains below, sequenced in a study of human thymus T cells. The data were produced by immunoSEQ multiplex PCR, yet TCRdb's version contains in-frame clones alone and is incomplete. The sample yields tens of thousands of clones, 95% seen once. Surgeons resected thymus tissue during corrective heart surgery. Sequenced: thymus tissue. Source of these receptors: a girl in the first two years of life with a congenital heart defect but otherwise immunologically healthy.

V and J are TRBV10-3 and TRBJ1-1; D not certain. In germline, CDR1 is ENHRY, CDR2 SYGVKD. This CDR3 spans 14 amino acids. V gave up 4 bases and J gave up 2 bases, with 11 bases separating them. The CDR3 DNA is TGTGCCATCAGTGTTAAGGCGGGAAACACTGAAGCTTTCTTT. Translating gives CAISVKAGNTEAFF.

The chain links TRBV29-1 to TRBJ1-2, with D possibly TRBD1 on 6 matching bases. Germline V lookup: CDR1 SQVTM, CDR2 ANQGSEA. Between the trimmed V and J ends, which lost 7 bases and 5 bases, there was a span of 17 bases. CDR3 length: 13 residues. CDR3 DNA: TGCAGCGGTTCCAGGGGAGTGAATTATGGCTACACCTTC. Its protein is CSGSRGVNYGYTF.